Given below is one T cell receptor beta chain in context. The entry originates in a study of sequential checkpoint blockade in melanoma. Study information: Maintenance nivolumab came after either treatment sequence.

Some clones are missing from TCRdb's copy, which holds only in-frame ones; the method was immunoSEQ multiplex PCR. The table records fewer than 15,000 clones, over 60% of them present only once. As to treatment: randomized to nivolumab then ipilimumab (arm A) or the reverse (arm B). None of the patients previously received DNA-damaging chemotherapy. This specimen was CD8+ T cells sorted from blood (inferred from file names), taken from a patient given nivolumab and ipilimumab in sequence. The receptor's source is a human donor with melanoma.

The CDR3 reads CASSRRGGPSEQYF. CDR3 sequence (DNA): TGTGCCAGCAGCCGCCGGGGGGGCCCTTCCGAGCAGTACTTC. The chain couples TRBV28 to TRBJ2-7, with 8 bases matching TRBD2. The germline gives CDR1 MDHEN, CDR2 SYDVKM. With 6 bases clipped from V and 6 bases from J, the junction kept 10 bases outside the gene matches. This CDR3 has 14 residues.